The 8 T cell receptor beta chains given below trace back to one sample, sequenced in a study of T cells in Graves' hyperthyroidism and ophthalmopathy (dated by TCRdb to the late 2010s). To prepare the library, multiplex PCR was applied. Sequencing was carried out with an Illumina HiSeq 2000. The TCR beta CDR3 regions were amplified from RNA transcripts. The first round of RT-PCR for the TCR CDR3 was performed with the HTBI primer set and the Qiagen OneStep RT-PCR kit. TCRdb reworked the public reads: Q25 trimming with fastp, MiXCR clone assembly, productive beta chains retained. Here each entry gathers all rows of one CDR3 protein and keeps the most common genes and DNA. For this sample there are 500,000 to 600,000 distinct CDR3 sequences; around 42% appear just once. The ten top clones hold around 19% of the sample. Sequenced sample: peripheral blood or thyroid tissue (not recorded which). Receptors originate from an adult woman with Graves' disease, either hyperthyroidism or ophthalmopathy (not recorded which).

Details on this clonotype: A much larger clone lies one base from this, so it may be a read error. The J gene is TRBJ1-1, the V gene TRBV27; 7 bases align to TRBD1. Germline V CDR1 and CDR2: MNHEY, SMNVEV (reference sequence). The CDR3 has 13 amino acids. In DNA, the CDR3 is TGTGCCAGCAGTTTATCCAGGGGGACTGGAGCTTTCTTT. Its translation is CASSLSRGTGAFF.

This clonotype occurred many times. The gene calls are TRBV6-2 or TRBV6-3 and TRBJ2-5; no clear D. CDR3 length: 14 amino acids. V lost 7 bases to trimming and J lost 1 base, with 13 bases between them. The germline CDR1 and CDR2 sequences are MNHEY and SVGEGT. CDR3: CASTTLLSQETQYF. Written as DNA, the CDR3 is TGTGCCAGCACCACTCTATTATCCCAAGAGACCCAGTACTTC.

This chain joins TRBV2 and TRBJ2-5, with D unclear. CDR3 length: 15 residues. Germline V gives CDR1 SNHLY, CDR2 FYNNEI. V dropped 7 bases and J dropped 9 bases, with 24 bases sitting between them. The CDR3: CASKASRRSVEAQYF. The CDR3 DNA reads as TGTGCCAGCAAAGCGTCTAGGAGATCGGTTGAGGCCCAGTACTTC.

This chain connects TRBV5-1 to TRBJ2-6, with D unresolved. The CDR3 is made up of 14 amino acids. Germline-derived CDR1 and CDR2 are SGHRS and YFSETQ. Trimming cost V 6 bases and J 2 bases, with 9 bases left between them. The chain's CDR3 is CASNPETGANVLTF. The CDR3 bases are TGCGCCAGCAACCCGGAAACTGGGGCCAACGTCCTGACTTTC. Full variable domain (remainder filled in from reference TRBV5-1 and TRBJ2-6): KAGVTQTPRYLIKTRGQQVTLSCSPISGHRSVSWYQQTPGQGLQFLFEYFSETQRNKGNFPGRFSGRQFSNSRSEMNVSTLELGDSALYLCASNPETGANVLTFGAGSRLTVL.

The V call is TRBV15, the J call TRBJ1-2, with a tentative D call TRBD1 (5 bases). CDR1 LNHNV and CDR2 YYDKDF come from the germline V gene (reference sequence). The V end lost 8 bases, the J end lost 7 bases, and 17 bases lay between the germline ends. The CDR3 spans 13 residues. This chain's CDR3 is CATSPDQGSGYTF. CDR3 DNA sequence: TGTGCCACCTCCCCGGACCAGGGTAGTGGCTACACCTTC.

This clonotype was detected a few times. V is TRBV12-3 or TRBV12-4 and J is TRBJ1-1; maybe TRBD1 (6 bases). The CDR3 loop spans 14 amino acids. Trimming pared 6 bases from V and 7 bases from J, leaving 18 bases between. The CDR3 coding sequence is TGTGCCAGCAGCACATCAGGGGCGGGCGGTGAAGCTTTCTTT. This sequence encodes CASSTSGAGGEAFF.

This clonotype was counted a single time. The chain carries TRBV7-8 and TRBJ2-5, with D tentatively TRBD2 (6 bases). The length of the CDR3 is 15 residues. Trimming cost V 5 bases and J 5 bases, with 18 bases left between them. Germline-derived CDR1 and CDR2 are SGHVS and FQNEAQ. CDR3 sequence reads: CASSVIRGRGETQYF. In DNA form, the CDR3 reads TGTGCCAGCAGCGTGATACGGGGCCGGGGGGAGACCCAGTACTTC.

This clonotype was counted only a few times. The gene calls are TRBV4-1 and TRBJ2-7, with D perhaps matching TRBD2 (6 bases). From germline, CDR1 is MGHRA and CDR2 YSYEKL. V was pared by 4 bases and J by 10 bases, with 20 bases between. The CDR3 spans 14 residues. Here the CDR3 reads CASSPFVNSGSQYF. CDR3 coding DNA: TGCGCCAGCAGCCCATTCGTCAATAGCGGAAGTCAGTACTTC.